Each of the 18 T cell receptor beta chains below was sequenced from the same sample in a study of T cells after yellow fever vaccination. TCRdb redid the calling of the 5' RACE reads with MiXCR, one entry per CDR3 protein. The repertoire holds 450,000 to 550,000 distinct CDR3 sequences, just over 20% seen once, with around 16% in the top ten. The sequencing used PBMCs, collected approximately 20 days after the first yellow fever vaccination. All receptors derive from a man younger than 30 who received the YFV17D yellow fever vaccine.

The chain couples TRBV20-1 to TRBJ2-5; D not resolved. Per germline, CDR1 DFQATT and CDR2 SNEGSKA (reference sequence). The CDR3 is 12 amino acids. V lost 6 bases and J 9 bases, leaving 17 bases between the germline ends. CDR3: CSAVGRGTAQYF. CDR3 bases: TGCAGTGCCGTCGGCCGAGGAACGGCCCAGTACTTC.

The chain uses TRBV2 and TRBJ1-1; TRBD1 matches 8 bases. The ends lost 7 bases at V and 5 bases at J; junction bases unmatched: 3. The CDR3 contains 12 residues. Germline CDR1 and CDR2: SNHLY and FYNNEI. CDR3 sequence reads: CASIRQGTEAFF. The DNA of the CDR3 is TGTGCCAGCATTCGACAGGGGACTGAAGCTTTCTTT.

This sequence joins TRBV5-1 and TRBJ1-4; possibly TRBD1 for D (6 bases). The V end lost 4 bases, the J end lost 7 bases, and 14 bases lay between the germline ends. From germline, CDR1 is SGHRS and CDR2 YFSETQ. CDR3 length: 14 amino acids. CDR3 loop: CASSVRGRGEKLFF. CDR3 nucleotides: TGCGCCAGCAGCGTCCGGGGGCGAGGTGAAAAACTGTTTTTT.

In this sample, this clonotype turned up a few times. This sequence joins TRBV12-3 or TRBV12-4 and TRBJ2-7; D might be TRBD1 or TRBD2, each matching 5 bases. The CDR3 runs to 13 residues. V shed 3 bases and J shed 6 bases, with 12 bases lying between them. This chain's CDR3 is CASSLVSGTEQYF. The CDR3 DNA sequence: TGTGCCAGCAGTTTGGTTTCCGGGACCGAGCAGTACTTC.

This clonotype was seen a few times. The V gene is TRBV7-2, the J gene TRBJ2-3; D gene unclear. V was trimmed by 3 bases and J by 5 bases, leaving 18 bases between them. The CDR3 runs 16 residues. Germline-derived CDR1 and CDR2 are SGHTA and FQGNSA. The CDR3 region is CASSFGASTNLDTQYF. The DNA for the CDR3 is TGTGCCAGCAGCTTCGGAGCGTCAACTAATCTAGATACGCAGTATTTT.

This clonotype occurred a few times. V gene TRBV27 combines with J gene TRBJ2-5; D not resolved. The V end lost 0 bases, the J end lost 5 bases, and 13 bases lay between the germline ends. The V gene's germline CDR1 is MNHEY and CDR2 SMNVEV (reference sequence). This CDR3 comprises 15 residues. The CDR3 spells CASSLSLGPRETQYF. CDR3 coding DNA: TGTGCCAGCAGTTTATCCCTCGGCCCAAGGGAGACCCAGTACTTC.

The chain uses TRBV12-3 or TRBV12-4 and TRBJ1-5, with 8 bases aligning to TRBD1. The CDR3 extends over 14 amino acids. V shed 5 bases and J 5 bases; nucleotides not matched to a gene: 5. The CDR3 sequence is CASSAGTGDQPQHF. For the CDR3, the DNA is TGTGCCAGCAGTGCCGGGACAGGAGATCAGCCCCAGCATTTT.

This clonotype was picked up one time. The V call is TRBV20-1, the J call TRBJ1-1; D gene uncertain. V was cut by 6 bases and J by 6 bases, with 11 bases left in between. The CDR3 consists of 11 residues. Per the germline V gene, CDR1 is DFQATT and CDR2 is SNEGSKA (reference sequence). This CDR3 is CSALGQAEAFF. The CDR3 DNA reads TGCAGTGCCCTTGGCCAGGCTGAAGCTTTCTTT.

This clonotype was found a few times. The rearrangement joins TRBV5-5 to TRBJ1-4, with D possibly being TRBD1 (5 bases). Germline V gives CDR1 SGHKS, CDR2 YYEKEE (reference sequence). CDR3 length: 13 residues. Trimming shortened V by 4 bases and J by 10 bases, and 14 bases separated the two germline ends. This CDR3 is CASSPTEGIKLFF. The CDR3 nucleotides read TGTGCCAGCAGCCCGACGGAGGGGATAAAACTGTTTTTT.

The CDR3 spells CASSQTAENTEAFF. CDR3 DNA sequence: TGCGCCAGCAGCCAGACGGCAGAGAACACTGAAGCTTTCTTT. This sequence joins TRBV4-1 and TRBJ1-1, with no clear D. Germline CDR1 reads MGHRA; CDR2 reads YSYEKL. The CDR3 extends over 14 amino acids. Trimming pared 3 bases from V and 1 base from J, leaving 9 bases between.

The rearrangement joins TRBV6-1 to TRBJ2-3; 8 nucleotides agree with TRBD2. The CDR3 sequence is 13 residues long. V lost 10 bases and J lost 3; bases outside the gene matches: 6. Germline V lookup: CDR1 MNHNS, CDR2 SASEGT. The CDR3 coding sequence is TGTGCCACCCGGGGGGGCCCAACAGATACGCAGTATTTT. This encodes CATRGGPTDTQYF.

The chain employs TRBV5-8 and TRBJ2-7; TRBD1 matches at 7 bases. Looked up from germline, CDR1 is SGHTS and CDR2 is YDEGEE. The CDR3 runs 12 residues. Unmatched junction bases numbered 7, after V lost 5 bases and J lost 8 bases. DNA for the CDR3: TGTGCCAGCAGTAGTACAGGGGATAAGCAGTACGTC. It specifies CASSSTGDKQYV.

The CDR3 DNA reads as TGTGCCAGCAGTACCACCTACACCGGGGAGCTGTTTTTT. Its protein is CASSTTYTGELFF. The chain joins TRBV27 to TRBJ2-2; D remains unclear. Per germline, CDR1 MNHEY and CDR2 SMNVEV (reference sequence). The CDR3 is made up of 13 amino acids. Trimming took off 5 bases at V and 3 bases at J, with 7 bases between the two ends.

This rearrangement joins TRBV13 to TRBJ2-1, with TRBD2 as a possible D gene (6 bases). Deletions cut 5 bases from V and 5 bases from J, with 13 bases between. The CDR3 length is 14 residues. The germline V gene has CDR1 PRHDT and CDR2 FYEKMQ (reference sequence). CDR3: CASSTWTTHNEQFF. In nucleotides, the CDR3 is TGTGCCAGCAGCACCTGGACTACTCACAATGAGCAGTTCTTC.

This clonotype has a handful of counts. The rearrangement joins TRBV9 to TRBJ1-1, with a tentative D call TRBD1 (5 bases). The germline V and J ends were trimmed by 4 bases and 3 bases, with 19 bases remaining between them. Germline CDR1 and CDR2: SGDLS and YYNGEE. The CDR3 spans 16 residues. DNA for the CDR3: TGTGCCAGCAGCCCCCGAGAGGCTACGGGGGACACTGAAGCTTTCTTT. Amino acids: CASSPREATGDTEAFF.

The rearrangement joins TRBV10-3 to TRBJ2-5, with TRBD1 as a possible D gene (6 bases). V lost 3 bases, J lost 2 bases, and 13 bases lay in between. Germline values: CDR1 ENHRY, CDR2 SYGVKD. This CDR3 region has 15 residues. The CDR3 nucleotides read TGTGCCATCAGTGATCCAGGACAGAAACAAGAGACCCAGTACTTC. Encoded protein: CAISDPGQKQETQYF.

The CDR3 DNA is TGTGCCAGCAGCTTCGACACCTACACCGGGGAGCTGTTTTTT. It specifies CASSFDTYTGELFF. V gene TRBV7-9 combines with J gene TRBJ2-2; D remains unclear. Germline V CDR1 and CDR2: SEHNR, FQNEAQ (reference sequence). V was clipped by 3 bases and J by 3 bases, with 8 bases between them. The CDR3 is made up of 14 amino acids.

This clonotype appeared a few times. The chain has TRBV12-3 or TRBV12-4 and TRBJ2-1; the D gene is possibly TRBD1 (6 bases). The CDR3 is 16 residues long. Trimming pared 2 bases from V and 2 bases from J, leaving 13 bases between. DNA for the CDR3: TGTGCCAGCAGTTTACGGGACATCCCCCCCTACAATGAGCAGTTCTTC. The encoded protein is CASSLRDIPPYNEQFF.